The subject of this entry is one T cell receptor (beta chain). Its target is unknown. Only in-frame clones appear in the TCRdb table, and some are missing; sequencing was by immunoSEQ multiplex PCR. Altogether fewer than 2,000 clones are present, under 90% being singletons, with the ten largest covering 9.5% to 10%. The entry originates in a study of chemoradiotherapy in HPV16-positive cancers. Findings of the study overall: Candidate HPV-specific clones and E7-related TCR motifs grew in tumor during treatment.

V was clipped by 6 bases and J by 6 bases, with 12 bases between them. The CDR3 is made up of 14 amino acids. CDR1 and CDR2 from the germline V gene are MNHEY and SVGAGI. The sequencing used tumor tissue, collected from a patient who underwent chemoradiotherapy. This receptor was taken from a human donor with HPV-associated anogenital cancer. The rearrangement uses TRBV6-5 and TRBJ1-6; no clear D gene. CDR3 protein: CASSLGRFNSPLHF. CDR3 nucleotide sequence: TGTGCCAGCAGCCTAGGACGGTTTAATTCACCCCTCCACTTT.